Listed here is a single TCR beta chain. This entry is derived from a study of T cell responses to AZD1222 COVID-19 vaccine. The J segment lost 3 bases and the V segment lost 3 bases, leaving 11 bases of the junction unmatched. There are 17 residues in the CDR3. CDR1 and CDR2 (germline): SGHAT, FQNNGV. The repertoire was sequenced with immunoSEQ multiplex PCR; TCRdb's copy has only in-frame clones and lacks some. The repertoire consists of tens of thousands of clones, with 80% to 90% occurring once and the leading ten covering about 7.7%. The sequence was obtained from an adult in good health. The V and J genes are TRBV11-2 and TRBJ2-3, with 8 bases lining up with TRBD2. Sample: peripheral blood, taken on day 0 of AZD1222 vaccination. The CDR3 DNA follows: TGTGCCAGCAGCTTCCCTCCGGCGGGGGGCGGGACAGATACGCAGTATTTT. The encoded protein is CASSFPPAGGGTDTQYF.